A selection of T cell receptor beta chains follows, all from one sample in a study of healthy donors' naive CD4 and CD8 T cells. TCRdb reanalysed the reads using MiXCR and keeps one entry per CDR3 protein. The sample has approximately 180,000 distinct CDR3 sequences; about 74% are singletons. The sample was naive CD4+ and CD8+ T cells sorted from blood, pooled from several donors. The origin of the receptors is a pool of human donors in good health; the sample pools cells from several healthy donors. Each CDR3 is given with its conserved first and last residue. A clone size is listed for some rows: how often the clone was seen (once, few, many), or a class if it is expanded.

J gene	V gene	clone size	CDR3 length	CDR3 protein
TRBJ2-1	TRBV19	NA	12	CASSIDGIEQFF
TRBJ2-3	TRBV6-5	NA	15	CASSSPDQGAYTQYF
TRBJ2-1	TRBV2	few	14	CASRGLAGENEQFF
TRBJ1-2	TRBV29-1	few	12	CSVEDTNYGYTF
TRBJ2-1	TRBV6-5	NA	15	CASSLVAGYHNEQFF
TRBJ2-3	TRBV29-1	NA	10	CSGGRDTQYF
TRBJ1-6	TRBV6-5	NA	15	CASSYSWGEGSPLHF
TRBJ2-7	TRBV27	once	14	CASSFEGGLDEQYF
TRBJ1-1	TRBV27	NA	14	CASRLQGRSTEAFF
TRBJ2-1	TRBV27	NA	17	CASSWGGSRGGINEQFF
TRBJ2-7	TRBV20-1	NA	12	CSARDRGYEQYF
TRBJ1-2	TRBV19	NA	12	CASIGQHYGYTF
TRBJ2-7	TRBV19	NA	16	CASSIIGAASTGEQYF
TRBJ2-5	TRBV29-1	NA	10	CSVEAETQYF
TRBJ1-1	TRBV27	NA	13	CASTGPTDIEAFF
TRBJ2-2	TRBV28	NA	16	CANSLAGTSAIGELFF
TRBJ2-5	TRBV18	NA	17	CASSPPAGQALLETQYF
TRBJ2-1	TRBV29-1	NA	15	CSVEGGGDSYNEQFF
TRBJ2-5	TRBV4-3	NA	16	CASSQSTSGIQETQYF
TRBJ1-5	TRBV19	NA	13	CASSGGGDQPQHF
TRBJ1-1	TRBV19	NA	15	CASSTGSTGNTEAFF
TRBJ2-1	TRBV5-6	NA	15	CASSSYRTNLAKQFF